A single sample gave rise to the 20 T cell receptor beta chains below, sequenced in a study of patients and donors after allogeneic stem cell transplantation. TCRdb called the RT-PCR reads again in MiXCR, with one record for every CDR3 protein. The data show about a million distinct CDR3 sequences, about 20% seen once. Sequencing was done on a sample of blood, either unsorted or a sorted T cell fraction (not recorded which). These TCRs come from a human donor who was either an allogeneic HSCT recipient or a stem cell or donor lymphocyte infusion donor (not recorded which). It is not recorded whose cells these are; they may come from a transplant donor.

This clonotype was recorded a few times. DNA for the CDR3: TGCGCCAGCAGCTTGGGGTCAACCCCCGGGGAGCTGTTTTTT. Its protein is CASSLGSTPGELFF. The chain couples TRBV5-1 to TRBJ2-2, with D unclear. The germline V gene has CDR1 SGHRS and CDR2 YFSETQ. Trimming took 0 bases from V and 6 from J, leaving 9 bases between them. The CDR3 length is 14 residues.

The V gene is TRBV5-1, the J gene TRBJ1-4, with a tentative D call TRBD1 (5 bases). CDR1 is SGHRS and CDR2 is YFSETQ in the germline V gene. V lost 0 bases, J lost 6 bases, and 12 bases lay in between. The CDR3 sequence is 15 residues long. CDR3 sequence reads: CASSLGGSRDEKLFF. The CDR3 DNA reads as TGCGCCAGCAGCTTGGGGGGATCCAGGGATGAAAAACTGTTTTTT.

This rearrangement joins TRBV20-1 to TRBJ2-1; 7 bases map to TRBD2. The CDR3 extends over 15 amino acids. CDR1 is DFQATT and CDR2 is SNEGSKA in the germline V gene (reference sequence). With 2 bases clipped from V and 5 bases from J, the junction kept 9 bases outside the gene matches. CDR3 in amino acids: CSARWGNGGNNEQFF. The CDR3 DNA is TGCAGTGCTAGATGGGGGAACGGGGGGAACAATGAGCAGTTCTTC.

This rearrangement joins TRBV5-6 to TRBJ1-6, with a weak D call TRBD1 (5 bases). CDR1 is SGHDT and CDR2 is YYEEEE in the germline V gene. The V and J ends lost 7 bases and 7 bases respectively, with 12 bases between them. The CDR3 is made up of 13 amino acids. The CDR3 sequence is CASQVGGNSPLHF. The CDR3 DNA sequence: TGTGCCAGCCAAGTGGGGGGGAATTCACCCCTCCACTTT.

This clonotype was seen more than once but under ten times. V usage is TRBV29-1 and J usage is TRBJ2-5, with no clear D. Per germline, CDR1 SQVTM and CDR2 ANQGSEA. V lost 4 bases to trimming and J lost 1 base, with 13 bases between them. There are 14 residues in the CDR3. The CDR3 sequence is CSVGQGDLQETQYF. Written as DNA, the CDR3 is TGCAGCGTTGGCCAAGGTGACCTCCAAGAGACCCAGTACTTC.

This clonotype has only a few counts. V usage is TRBV12-3 or TRBV12-4 and J usage is TRBJ1-2; a weak D match, TRBD1 (6 bases). The CDR3 is made up of 16 amino acids. Trimming removed 6 bases at V and 2 bases at J, with 19 bases between. DNA of the CDR3: TGTGCCAGCAGACTAACCCACCGACAGGAGAACTATGGCTACACCTTC. Its translation: CASRLTHRQENYGYTF.

This clonotype was picked up a small number of times. The chain recombines TRBV6-1 with TRBJ2-1; TRBD1 is a possible D gene (5 bases). The germline V gene has CDR1 MNHNS and CDR2 SASEGT. The CDR3 contains 11 residues. V was clipped by 10 bases and J by 12 bases, with 16 bases between them. CDR3 amino acids: CATNYRSPQFF. CDR3 bases: TGTGCCACCAATTACAGGTCCCCGCAGTTCTTC.

The chain links TRBV19 to TRBJ2-1, with a tentative D call TRBD1 (5 bases). The CDR3 covers 16 residues. Between the trimmed V and J ends, which lost 2 bases and 2 bases, there was a span of 13 bases. Looked up from germline, CDR1 is LNHDA and CDR2 is SQIVND (reference sequence). CDR3 nucleotides: TGTGCCAGTAGTATAATGCGAAGGGGTCCCTACAATGAGCAGTTCTTC. This gives the protein CASSIMRRGPYNEQFF.

This clonotype has more than one count but fewer than ten. The chain combines TRBV28 with TRBJ2-1; possibly TRBD1 for D (6 bases). This CDR3 is 13 amino acids long. V gave up 6 bases and J gave up 6 bases, with 12 bases separating them. Germline CDR1 MDHEN, CDR2 SYDVKM. CDR3 nucleotides: TGTGCCAGCAGCTCCACAGGGCCCAATGAGCAGTTCTTC. This sequence encodes CASSSTGPNEQFF.

This clonotype was counted a few times. V and J are TRBV12-3 or TRBV12-4 and TRBJ2-7; 14 bases are a match to TRBD2. The CDR3 covers 19 residues. After removal of 5 bases from V and 0 bases from J, the junction contained 12 bases not matched to a gene. The CDR3 bases are TGTGCCAGCAGTCCAACCGGGACTAGCGGGAGTCGGGGCTCCTACGAGCAGTACTTC. Translating it yields CASSPTGTSGSRGSYEQYF.

This chain uses TRBV20-1 with TRBJ1-1; D call uncertain. This CDR3 has 16 amino acids. From germline, CDR1 is DFQATT and CDR2 SNEGSKA (reference sequence). The V end was cut by 3 bases, the J end by 2 bases, with 19 bases between. CDR3 DNA: TGCAGTGCTAGTAACGATTTGGAGAGGGTAAACACTGAAGCTTTCTTT. It specifies CSASNDLERVNTEAFF.

The chain recombines TRBV20-1 with TRBJ1-6; D might be TRBD1 (6 bases). Trimming removed 5 bases at V and 10 bases at J, with 12 bases between. The CDR3 consists of 12 residues. Looked up from germline, CDR1 is DFQATT and CDR2 is SNEGSKA (reference sequence). CDR3 in amino acids: CSASGQLSPLHF. The CDR3, as DNA: TGCAGTGCTTCCGGACAGTTGTCACCCCTCCACTTT.

This clonotype was picked up a small number of times. The J gene is TRBJ1-3, the V gene TRBV10-3; D gene ambiguous. This CDR3 comprises 14 residues. CDR1 and CDR2 (germline): ENHRY, SYGVKD. Deletions cut 2 bases from V and 0 bases from J, with 5 bases between. The CDR3 is CAISEDASGNTIYF. The CDR3 nucleotides read TGTGCCATCAGTGAGGATGCCTCTGGAAACACCATATATTTT.

V is TRBV24-1 and J is TRBJ2-1, with TRBD2 identical over 14 bases. Germline assignment: CDR1 KGHDR and CDR2 SFDVKD. There are 16 residues in the CDR3. V dropped 3 bases and J dropped 7; count of bases not matched to a gene: 4. The CDR3 DNA reads as TGTGCCACCAGTGATAGACTAGCGGGAGGGCCGAATGAGCAGTTCTTC. It yields the protein CATSDRLAGGPNEQFF.

V is TRBV2 and J is TRBJ2-2; tentative D call: TRBD1 (6 bases). The germline CDR1 and CDR2 sequences are SNHLY and FYNNEI. Trimming pared 4 bases from V and 6 bases from J, leaving 15 bases between. The CDR3 totals 15 residues. CDR3 region: CASSGGLGAAGELFF. The DNA for the CDR3 is TGTGCCAGCAGTGGTGGTTTGGGGGCGGCCGGGGAGCTGTTTTTT.

This clonotype has only a few counts. The V and J genes are TRBV7-3 and TRBJ2-1; 8 bases fit TRBD2. CDR1 and CDR2 (germline): SGHTA, FQGTGA. This CDR3 has 16 residues. Germline trimming cut 5 bases from V and 5 bases from J; bases unmatched to any gene: 11. CDR3 bases: TGTGCCAGCAGCCCGCTAAAACTAGCGGAAAACAATGAGCAGTTCTTC. It yields the protein CASSPLKLAENNEQFF.

This clonotype was observed a few times. The chain joins TRBV7-2 to TRBJ2-3; D remains unclear. V lost 4 bases and J 2 bases, leaving 19 bases between the germline ends. Per germline, CDR1 SGHTA and CDR2 FQGNSA. CDR3 length equals 17 residues. This chain's CDR3 is CASSSKPGYRYTDTQYF. The CDR3 bases are TGTGCCAGCAGCTCAAAACCAGGCTACAGATACACAGATACGCAGTATTTT.

The rearrangement uses TRBV5-4 and TRBJ1-2; 9 nucleotides line up with TRBD1. The V gene end was trimmed by 4 bases and the J gene end by 8 bases; junction bases not matched to a gene: 6. Germline V lookup: CDR1 SGHNT, CDR2 YYREEE (reference sequence). CDR3 length: 13 amino acids. The CDR3 protein is CASSRDRDGGYTF. The CDR3 DNA follows: TGTGCCAGCAGCCGGGACAGGGACGGCGGCTACACCTTC. Full variable domain (missing parts from reference TRBV5-4 and TRBJ1-2): ETGVTQSPTHLIKTRGQQVTLRCSSQSGHNTVSWYQQALGQGPQFIFQYYREEENGRGNFPPRFSGLQFPNYSSELNVNALELDDSALYLCASSRDRDGGYTFGSGTRLTVV.

V is TRBV6-5 and J is TRBJ2-7; the D is unclear. Trimming cost V 0 bases and J 0 bases, with 9 bases left between them. CDR3 length: 15 amino acids. Germline V gene data show CDR1 as MNHEY and CDR2 as SVGAGI. The CDR3 DNA sequence: TGTGCCAGCAGTTACTCTACGGCGAGCTCCTACGAGCAGTACTTC. Translating it yields CASSYSTASSYEQYF.

This sequence joins TRBV20-1 and TRBJ1-3; D gene ambiguous. Germline V lookup: CDR1 DFQATT, CDR2 SNEGSKA (reference sequence). V lost 2 bases to trimming and J lost 3 bases, with 17 bases between them. CDR3 size: 16 residues. CDR3 region: CSARRRAGSGGNTIYF. The CDR3 coding sequence is TGCAGTGCTAGACGGCGTGCGGGGTCGGGTGGAAACACCATATATTTT.